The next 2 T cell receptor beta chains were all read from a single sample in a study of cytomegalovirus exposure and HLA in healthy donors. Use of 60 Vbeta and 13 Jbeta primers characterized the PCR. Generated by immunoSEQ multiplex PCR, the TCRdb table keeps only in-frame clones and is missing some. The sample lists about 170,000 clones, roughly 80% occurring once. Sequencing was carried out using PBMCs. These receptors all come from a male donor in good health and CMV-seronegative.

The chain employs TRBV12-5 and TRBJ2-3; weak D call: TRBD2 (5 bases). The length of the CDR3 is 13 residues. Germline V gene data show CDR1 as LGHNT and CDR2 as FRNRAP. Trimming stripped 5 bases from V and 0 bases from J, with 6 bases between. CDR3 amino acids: CASGRESTDTQYF. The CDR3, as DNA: TGTGCTAGTGGTCGGGAAAGCACAGATACGCAGTATTTT.

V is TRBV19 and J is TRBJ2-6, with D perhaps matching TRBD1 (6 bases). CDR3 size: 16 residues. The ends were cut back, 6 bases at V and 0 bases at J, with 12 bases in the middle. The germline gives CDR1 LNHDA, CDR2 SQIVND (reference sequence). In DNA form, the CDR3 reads TGTGCCAGTAGGGGCAGGGGTCCCTCTGGGGCCAACGTCCTGACTTTC. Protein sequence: CASRGRGPSGANVLTF. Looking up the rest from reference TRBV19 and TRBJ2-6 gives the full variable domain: DGGITQSPKYLFRKEGQNVTLSCEQNLNHDAMYWYRQDPGQGLRLIYYSQIVNDFQKGDIAEGYSVSREKKESFPLTVTSAQKNPTAFYLCASRGRGPSGANVLTFGAGSRLTVL.